Below are 5 T cell receptor beta chains sequenced from a single sample in a study of blood T cell repertoires in COVID-19. TCRdb's copy holds only in-frame clones and misses some; the assay was immunoSEQ multiplex PCR. The data show some 150,000 clones, roughly 80% seen once. The specimen was peripheral blood. The receptors here all came from a woman aged 80 or older with acute or convalescent COVID-19.

This rearrangement joins TRBV6-5 to TRBJ1-3; 7 bases match TRBD1. Germline CDR1 reads MNHEY; CDR2 reads SVGAGI. Trimming cost V 0 bases and J 0 bases; bases outside gene matches: 2. This CDR3 is 16 amino acids long. This CDR3 is CASSYSNRGSGNTIYF. DNA of the CDR3: TGTGCCAGCAGTTACTCGAACAGGGGCTCTGGAAACACCATATATTTT.

The V and J genes are TRBV28 and TRBJ1-2, with D maybe TRBD1 (5 bases). CDR3 length equals 14 residues. Trimming stripped 3 bases from V and 3 bases from J, with 11 bases between. The V gene's germline CDR1 is MDHEN and CDR2 SYDVKM. CDR3 sequence (DNA): TGTGCCAGCAGTTTGTCAGGGAAGGACTATGGCTACACCTTC. Translation gives CASSLSGKDYGYTF.

The chain employs TRBV29-1 and TRBJ1-4; 7 nucleotides line up with TRBD1. V lost 6 bases to trimming and J lost 1 base; unmatched junction nucleotides: 8. The germline V gene has CDR1 SQVTM and CDR2 ANQGSEA. This CDR3 comprises 15 residues. CDR3 loop: CSVRDSTLTNEKLFF. The CDR3 bases are TGCAGCGTCCGGGACAGCACCTTAACTAATGAAAAACTGTTTTTT.

This chain connects TRBV12-3 or TRBV12-4 to TRBJ1-2; the D gene is possibly TRBD1 (5 bases). The CDR3 length is 13 residues. V lost 7 bases and J 3 bases, leaving 12 bases between the germline ends. CDR3 sequence: CASKGWGDYGYTF. In nucleotides, the CDR3 is TGTGCCAGCAAGGGCTGGGGGGACTATGGCTACACCTTC.

The chain is built from TRBV18 and TRBJ1-1; 9 bases line up with TRBD1. This CDR3 spans 16 amino acids. V gave up 4 bases and J gave up 4 bases; unmatched junction bases: 10. Germline V gives CDR1 KGHSH, CDR2 LQKENI. The CDR3 sequence: CASSQLSGQGTTEAFF. The CDR3 DNA reads as TGTGCCAGCTCACAGTTATCAGGACAGGGGACCACTGAAGCTTTCTTT.